This section outlines one T cell receptor beta chain sequence together with its context. The participants were between roughly 18 and 89 years old and came from 24 US areas. Recovered participants had two consecutive negative NP/OP PCR tests, healthcare professional clearance, or symptom resolution. Some clones are missing from TCRdb's copy, which holds only in-frame ones; the method was immunoSEQ multiplex PCR. The sample shows roughly 140,000 clones, about nine tenths of them seen only once. This CDR3 has 13 residues. The germline CDR1 and CDR2 sequences are SGHNT and YENEEA. Deletions cut 2 bases from V and 1 base from J, with 5 bases between. These data come from a study of blood T cell repertoires in COVID-19. Study-wide background: From the United States, Italy and Spain came samples of acute and convalescent COVID-19.

The rearrangement uses TRBV11-3 and TRBJ1-1; D unclear. The source is a man in his fifties or sixties who had recovered from COVID-19. Sequenced: PBMCs or T cells enriched from blood (not recorded which). This CDR3 is CASSLSQNTEAFF. The CDR3 DNA is TGTGCCAGCAGCTTATCACAGAACACTGAAGCTTTCTTT.